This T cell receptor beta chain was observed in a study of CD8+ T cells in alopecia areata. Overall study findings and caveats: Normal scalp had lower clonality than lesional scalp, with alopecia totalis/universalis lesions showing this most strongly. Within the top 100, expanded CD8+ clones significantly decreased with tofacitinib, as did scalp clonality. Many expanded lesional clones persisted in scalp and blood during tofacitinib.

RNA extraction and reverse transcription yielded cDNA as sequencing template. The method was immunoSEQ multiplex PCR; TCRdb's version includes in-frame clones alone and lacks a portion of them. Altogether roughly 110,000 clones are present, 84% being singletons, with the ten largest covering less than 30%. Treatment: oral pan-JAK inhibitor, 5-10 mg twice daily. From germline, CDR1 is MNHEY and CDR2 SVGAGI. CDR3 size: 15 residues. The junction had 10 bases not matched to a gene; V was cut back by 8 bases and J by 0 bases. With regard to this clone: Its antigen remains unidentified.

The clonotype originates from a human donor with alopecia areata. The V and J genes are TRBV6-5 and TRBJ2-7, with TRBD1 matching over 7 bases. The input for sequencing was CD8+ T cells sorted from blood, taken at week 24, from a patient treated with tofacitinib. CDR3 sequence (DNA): TGTGCCAGCTCCCAGTGGGGACAGAGCTCCTACGAGCAGTACTTC. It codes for CASSQWGQSSYEQYF.